One and the same sample provided the 21 T cell receptor beta chains below, sequenced in a study of CD8 T cells in ankylosing spondylitis. Findings of the study overall: It appeared that ankylosing spondylitis blood was characterized by a TCR beta motif of under ten highly homologous variants.

TCRdb reanalysed the 5' RACE reads using MiXCR and keeps one entry per CDR3 protein. The sample has 450,000 to 550,000 distinct CDR3 sequences, under 5.5% seen once. No antigen has been identified for these receptors. The sample was blood, either unsorted or a sorted T cell fraction (not recorded which). The origin of the receptors is a male donor with ankylosing spondylitis.

At least ten counts were recorded for this clonotype. The chain employs TRBV20-1 and TRBJ1-4, with D hard to call. CDR1 and CDR2 from the germline V gene are DFQATT and SNEGSKA (reference sequence). The CDR3 covers 13 residues. Trimming left V 3 bases short and J 5 bases short, with 10 bases between. The CDR3 sequence: CSASYSGNEKLFF. The CDR3 DNA reads as TGCAGTGCTAGCTACAGTGGGAATGAAAAACTGTTTTTT.

In this sample, this clonotype turned up many times. This chain links TRBV5-5 with TRBJ1-1; D is undetermined. The CDR3 spans 13 residues. Germline CDR1 is SGHKS and CDR2 is YYEKEE (reference sequence). V lost 2 bases and J lost 1, with 6 bases in between. DNA of the CDR3: TGTGCCAGCAGCTTTAAGGGGAACACTGAAGCTTTCTTT. Its protein is CASSFKGNTEAFF.

This clonotype was seen many times. This chain's CDR3 is CASSSTSGSNEQFF. CDR3 nucleotides: TGCGCCAGCAGCTCGACTAGCGGGAGTAATGAGCAGTTCTTC. V gene TRBV5-1 combines with J gene TRBJ2-1, with 12 bases aligning to TRBD2. Germline CDR1 reads SGHRS; CDR2 reads YFSETQ. CDR3 length: 14 amino acids. V was pared by 3 bases and J by 7 bases, with 2 bases of the junction left unmatched.

Ten or more counts support this clonotype. This sequence joins TRBV5-5 and TRBJ2-7; D call uncertain. V was trimmed by 2 bases and J by 5 bases, leaving 14 bases between them. The CDR3 runs 14 residues. The germline V gene has CDR1 SGHKS and CDR2 YYEKEE (reference sequence). This chain's CDR3 is CASSLGYGSHEQYF. CDR3 DNA: TGTGCCAGCAGCTTAGGGTATGGTTCGCACGAGCAGTACTTC.

This clonotype was observed a handful of times. The rearrangement links TRBV15 to TRBJ2-1; 8 nucleotides line up with TRBD2. In germline, CDR1 is LNHNV, CDR2 YYDKDF (reference sequence). J gave up 7 bases and V 4 bases, and 3 bases lay outside the gene matches. The CDR3 is 13 amino acids. DNA of the CDR3: TGTGCCACCAGCACGGGACTAGTGAATGAGCAGTTCTTC. It translates to CATSTGLVNEQFF.

This clonotype was seen a few times. The chain employs TRBV18 and TRBJ1-1; perhaps TRBD1 as D (6 bases). The CDR3 totals 14 residues. Per germline, CDR1 KGHSH and CDR2 LQKENI. The ends were cut back, 2 bases at V and 2 bases at J, with 9 bases in the middle. CDR3 loop: CASSPGQFNTEAFF. The DNA of the CDR3 is TGTGCCAGCTCACCAGGACAGTTTAACACTGAAGCTTTCTTT. The complete variable domain, with remaining parts taken from reference TRBV18 and TRBJ1-1, reads NAGVMQNPRHLVRRRGQEARLRCSPMKGHSHVYWYRQLPEEGLKFMVYLQKENIIDESGMPKERFSAEFPKEGPSILRIQQVVRGDSAAYFCASSPGQFNTEAFFGQGTRLTVV.

The table lists this clonotype with a few counts. This sequence joins TRBV7-2 and TRBJ2-6; the D is unclear. CDR3 length: 14 residues. Trimming pared 6 bases from V and 5 bases from J, leaving 11 bases between. Germline loops: CDR1 SGHTA, CDR2 FQGNSA. CDR3 loop: CASSPTYWANVLTF. CDR3 nucleotide sequence: TGTGCCAGCAGTCCCACTTACTGGGCCAACGTCCTGACTTTC. Combining the CDR3 with reference TRBV7-2 and TRBJ2-6 gives the whole variable domain GAGVSQSPSNKVTEKGKDVELRCDPISGHTALYWYRQSLGQGLEFLIYFQGNSAPDKSGLPSDRFSAERTGGSVSTLTIQRTQQEDSAVYLCASSPTYWANVLTFGAGSRLTVL.

The table lists this clonotype with many counts. The CDR3 DNA follows: TGTGCAACGTTTGGAGACACCGGGGAGCTGTTTTTT. Amino acids: CATFGDTGELFF. The genes are TRBV24-1 and TRBJ2-2; D remains unclear. This CDR3 is 12 amino acids long. CDR1 and CDR2 from the germline V gene are KGHDR and SFDVKD.

This clonotype was seen at least ten times. The chain carries TRBV5-1 and TRBJ2-1; D possibly corresponds to TRBD2 (6 bases). Germline lookup yields CDR1 SGHRS and CDR2 YFSETQ. Trimming cost V 4 bases and J 5 bases, with 10 bases left between them. This CDR3 comprises 13 residues. Here the CDR3 DNA reads TGCGCCAGCAGCCAGCGGGCAAACAATGAGCAGTTCTTC. As protein: CASSQRANNEQFF.

The CDR3 protein is CASSQIGVGEQYF. The CDR3 nucleotides are TGTGCCAGCAGCCAGATCGGGGTGGGCGAGCAGTACTTC. The chain recombines TRBV7-2 with TRBJ2-7, with a tentative D call TRBD2 (5 bases). V was trimmed by 5 bases and J by 6 bases, leaving 14 bases between them. The length of the CDR3 is 13 residues. Germline-derived CDR1 and CDR2 are SGHTA and FQGNSA.

This clonotype was seen at least ten times. The chain's CDR3 is CSARGGSGEVWANVLTF. CDR3 bases: TGCAGTGCTAGAGGGGGTAGCGGGGAAGTCTGGGCCAACGTCCTGACTTTC. The chain couples TRBV20-1 to TRBJ2-6; 8 positions match TRBD2. The germline CDR1 and CDR2 sequences are DFQATT and SNEGSKA (reference sequence). The CDR3 has 17 amino acids. The V gene end was trimmed by 1 base and the J gene end by 5 bases; junction bases not matched to a gene: 10.

The chain is built from TRBV7-2 and TRBJ2-3, with TRBD2 as a possible D gene (7 bases). CDR1 and CDR2 from the germline V gene are SGHTA and FQGNSA. The V and J ends lost 6 bases and 1 base respectively, with 17 bases between them. The CDR3 spans 16 residues. CDR3 coding DNA: TGTGCCAGCAGTTTGATTCGGGGGGCTGGCACAGATACGCAGTATTTT. Residues: CASSLIRGAGTDTQYF.

This clonotype was found many times. J is TRBJ1-1 and V is TRBV12-3 or TRBV12-4, with no clear D. V lost 1 base and J 8 bases, leaving 8 bases between the germline ends. This CDR3 contains 12 residues. This chain's CDR3 is CASSLVVSEAFF. CDR3 bases: TGTGCCAGCAGTTTAGTAGTATCCGAAGCTTTCTTT.

This clonotype appeared many times. V is TRBV5-1 and J is TRBJ2-5, with D maybe TRBD1 (5 bases). The CDR3 consists of 13 residues. The V end was cut by 0 bases, the J end by 4 bases, with 7 bases between. CDR1 is SGHRS, CDR2 YFSETQ, per germline. In DNA, the CDR3 is TGCGCCAGCAGCTTGGGAACAGGAGAGACCCAGTACTTC. Residues: CASSLGTGETQYF.

The genes are TRBV5-1 and TRBJ2-2; 7 bases are shared with TRBD1. V was pared by 4 bases and J by 5 bases, with 5 bases of the junction left unmatched. Germline CDR1 and CDR2: SGHRS and YFSETQ. The CDR3 extends over 14 amino acids. In DNA, the CDR3 is TGCGCCAGCAGCAGGGGACAGCCGACCGGGGAGCTGTTTTTT. Its translation is CASSRGQPTGELFF. The complete variable domain, with remaining parts taken from reference TRBV5-1 and TRBJ2-2, reads KAGVTQTPRYLIKTRGQQVTLSCSPISGHRSVSWYQQTPGQGLQFLFEYFSETQRNKGNFPGRFSGRQFSNSRSEMNVSTLELGDSALYLCASSRGQPTGELFFGEGSRLTVL.

This clonotype was recorded at least ten times. The chain couples TRBV11-1 to TRBJ1-2, with 12 nucleotides matching TRBD1. Trimming removed 0 bases from V and 2 bases from J; junction bases left unmatched: 7. Germline assignment: CDR1 SGHAT and CDR2 FQDESV (reference sequence). The CDR3 totals 18 residues. CDR3 loop: CASSLARDRGRRNYGYTF. The CDR3 coding sequence is TGTGCCAGCAGCTTAGCGCGGGACAGGGGGCGAAGAAACTATGGCTACACCTTC.

Ten or more counts support this clonotype. V usage is TRBV20-1 and J usage is TRBJ2-2; TRBD1 agrees at 9 bases. Germline V gene sequence: CDR1 DFQATT, CDR2 SNEGSKA (reference sequence). Trimming cost V 5 bases and J 5 bases; bases outside gene matches: 6. This CDR3 region has 14 residues. The chain's CDR3 is CSAPGQGRTGELFF. For the CDR3, the DNA is TGCAGTGCTCCGGGACAGGGAAGGACCGGGGAGCTGTTTTTT.

This clonotype was detected ten times or more. V and J are TRBV7-2 and TRBJ2-5; 9 nucleotides match TRBD1. The junction had 4 bases not matched to a gene; V was cut back by 0 bases and J by 2 bases. Germline values: CDR1 SGHTA, CDR2 FQGNSA. The CDR3 sequence is 16 residues long. The CDR3 DNA sequence: TGTGCCAGCAGCTTAGCGCTGGGACAGGGACAAGAGACCCAGTACTTC. Its translation: CASSLALGQGQETQYF.

This clonotype occurred many times. V is TRBV15 and J is TRBJ1-2, with D perhaps matching TRBD1 (6 bases). The germline V gene has CDR1 LNHNV and CDR2 YYDKDF (reference sequence). V lost 0 bases and J lost 7, with 15 bases in between. The CDR3 runs 15 residues. CDR3: CATSRDRTLGGGYTF. CDR3 nucleotide sequence: TGTGCCACCAGCAGAGATCGGACCCTAGGGGGTGGCTACACCTTC.

This clonotype was counted only a few times. The chain links TRBV5-1 to TRBJ1-1; the D gene is possibly TRBD1 (5 bases). The CDR3 is 14 amino acids. V was pared by 5 bases and J by 0 bases, with 11 bases between. Germline V lookup: CDR1 SGHRS, CDR2 YFSETQ. The CDR3 is CASRSQGMNTEAFF. In nucleotides, the CDR3 is TGCGCCAGCAGAAGCCAGGGCATGAACACTGAAGCTTTCTTT.

This clonotype came up many times. The chain carries TRBV20-1 and TRBJ2-3, with 7 nucleotides matching TRBD2. Trimming removed 3 bases from V and 2 bases from J; junction bases left unmatched: 14. The CDR3 extends over 17 amino acids. Germline V CDR1 and CDR2: DFQATT, SNEGSKA (reference sequence). DNA for the CDR3: TGCAGTGCTAGTCTATGGCGGGAGCAACTAAACACAGATACGCAGTATTTT. It specifies CSASLWREQLNTDTQYF.